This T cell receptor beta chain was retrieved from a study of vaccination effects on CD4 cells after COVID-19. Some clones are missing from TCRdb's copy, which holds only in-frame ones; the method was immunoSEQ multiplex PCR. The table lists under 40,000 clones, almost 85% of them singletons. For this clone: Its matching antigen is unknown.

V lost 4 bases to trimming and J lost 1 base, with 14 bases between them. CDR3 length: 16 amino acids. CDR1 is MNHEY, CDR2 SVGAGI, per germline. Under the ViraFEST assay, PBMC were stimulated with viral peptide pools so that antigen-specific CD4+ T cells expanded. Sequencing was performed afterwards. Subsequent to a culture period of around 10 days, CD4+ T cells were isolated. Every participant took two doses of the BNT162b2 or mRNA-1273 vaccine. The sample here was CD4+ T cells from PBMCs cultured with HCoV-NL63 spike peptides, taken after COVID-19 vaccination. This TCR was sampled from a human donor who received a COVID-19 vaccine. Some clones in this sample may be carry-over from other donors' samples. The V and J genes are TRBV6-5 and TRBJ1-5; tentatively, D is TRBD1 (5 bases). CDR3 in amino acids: CASSSFGWGSNQPQHF. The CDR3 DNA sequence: TGTGCCAGCAGTTCCTTCGGTTGGGGGAGCAATCAGCCCCAGCATTTT.